One and the same sample provided the 14 T cell receptor beta chains below, sequenced in a study of OX40 agonist ivuxolimab in advanced cancers. The assay was immunoSEQ multiplex PCR, and TCRdb's table has in-frame clones only and misses some. The sample contains about 28,000 clones, 86% of which appear only once. This material consisted of CD4+ or CD8+ T cells sorted from blood, taken in a trial of the OX40 agonist ivuxolimab. Receptors originate from an adult with an advanced solid tumor such as melanoma, head and neck, liver or kidney cancer.

This chain uses TRBV5-4 with TRBJ2-1; D uncertain. Germline loops: CDR1 SGHNT, CDR2 YYREEE (reference sequence). The CDR3 has 14 amino acids. V was pared by 4 bases and J by 7 bases, with 15 bases between. The CDR3 DNA reads TGTGCCAGCAGCCCCGTCCCCAACGGGAATGAGCAGTTCTTC. It translates to CASSPVPNGNEQFF.

This clone was counted once. The chain combines TRBV2 with TRBJ2-1, with D tentatively TRBD1 or TRBD2 (5 bases each). The V end lost 8 bases, the J end lost 2 bases, and 16 bases lay between the germline ends. The CDR3 has 15 residues. CDR1 and CDR2 from the germline V gene are SNHLY and FYNNEI. In DNA, the CDR3 is TGTGCCAGCGGCCGAGGGGCGAGTACCTACAATGAGCAGTTCTTC. Its translation is CASGRGASTYNEQFF.

With regard to this clone: Other nucleotide sequences from this sample produce the same CDR3. The rearrangement joins TRBV27 to TRBJ2-2; 9 bases map to TRBD2. The CDR3 covers 15 residues. Germline CDR1 and CDR2: MNHEY and SMNVEV (reference sequence). The V gene end was trimmed by 2 bases and the J gene end by 3 bases; junction bases not matched to a gene: 1. DNA for the CDR3: TGTGCCAGCAGTTTAGCGGGAGGGTACACCGGGGAGCTGTTTTTT. Protein product: CASSLAGGYTGELFF.

This chain joins TRBV19 and TRBJ2-1, with 10 bases matching TRBD2. The CDR3 has 15 amino acids. V trimming: 4 bases; J trimming: 5 bases; junction bases outside the gene matches: 5. CDR1 LNHDA and CDR2 SQIVND come from the germline V gene (reference sequence). The CDR3 coding sequence is TGTGCCAGTAGTACACGACTAGCGGGCAACAATGAGCAGTTCTTC. Translation gives CASSTRLAGNNEQFF.

The table lists this clone with a few counts. This rearrangement joins TRBV6-4 to TRBJ2-1; D might be TRBD2 (6 bases). Per germline, CDR1 MRHNA and CDR2 SNTAGT. This CDR3 is built from 15 residues. With 2 bases removed from V and 6 bases from J, the gap between germline ends came to 14 bases. The DNA of the CDR3 is TGTGCCAGCAGTGACGGTTCTAGCGACCCCAATGAGCAGTTCTTC. Amino acids: CASSDGSSDPNEQFF.

J is TRBJ2-5 and V is TRBV2, with 7 bases identical to TRBD2. CDR1 is SNHLY, CDR2 FYNNEI, per germline. The V gene end was trimmed by 6 bases and the J gene end by 4 bases; junction bases not matched to a gene: 2. This CDR3 has 12 amino acids. The chain's CDR3 is CASRASGETQYF. CDR3 bases: TGTGCCAGCAGGGCTAGCGGAGAGACCCAGTACTTC.

A single count supports this clone. This chain links TRBV29-1 with TRBJ2-7; 7 bases fit TRBD2. Unmatched junction bases numbered 7, after V lost 3 bases and J lost 2 bases. Germline V gives CDR1 SQVTM, CDR2 ANQGSEA. CDR3 length: 14 residues. CDR3: CSVELAGFAYEQYF. The CDR3 DNA reads as TGCAGCGTTGAGTTAGCGGGTTTCGCCTACGAGCAGTACTTC.

The genes are TRBV27 and TRBJ2-7; 8 bases match TRBD1. Germline V gene data show CDR1 as MNHEY and CDR2 as SMNVEV (reference sequence). The CDR3 is 14 amino acids. V lost 2 bases and J lost 2; bases outside the gene matches: 2. CDR3 nucleotide sequence: TGTGCCAGCAGTTTAGGGACAGGACCCTACGAGCAGTACTTC. Translation: CASSLGTGPYEQYF.

This clone was observed a handful of times. The chain employs TRBV4-2 and TRBJ2-7, with 8 bases identical to TRBD2. The CDR3 sequence is 16 residues long. With 4 bases clipped from V and 4 bases from J, the junction kept 12 bases outside the gene matches. Germline assignment: CDR1 LGHNA and CDR2 YNFKEQ. The CDR3 DNA reads as TGTGCCAGCAGCCTCAGCCTCGGGGTAGCGGGATACGAGCAGTACTTC. Protein product: CASSLSLGVAGYEQYF.

CDR3 nucleotides: TGTGCCAGCAGTTTACTGCCCACTAGCGGGAATGGGGAGCAGTACTTC. Translation: CASSLLPTSGNGEQYF. The chain has TRBV28 and TRBJ2-7, with TRBD2 matching over 10 bases. V gave up 2 bases and J gave up 7 bases; unmatched junction bases: 11. This CDR3 has 16 amino acids. CDR1 and CDR2 (germline): MDHEN, SYDVKM. Drawing the rest from reference TRBV28 and TRBJ2-7, the complete variable domain is DVKVTQSSRYLVKRTGEKVFLECVQDMDHENMFWYRQDPGLGLRLIYFSYDVKMKEKGDIPEGYSVSREKKERFSLILESASTNQTSMYLCASSLLPTSGNGEQYFGPGTRLTVT.

The genes are TRBV2 and TRBJ2-7; D is possibly TRBD1 or TRBD2 (5 bases each). The CDR3 extends over 13 amino acids. Germline CDR1 and CDR2: SNHLY and FYNNEI. V was shortened by 3 bases and J by 3 bases, with 9 bases between the two germline ends. The CDR3 DNA is TGTGCCAGCAGTGAGGAGAGGGGCTACGAGCAGTACTTC. It yields the protein CASSEERGYEQYF. Together with reference TRBV2 and TRBJ2-7, the CDR3 gives the full variable domain: EPEVTQTPSHQVTQMGQEVILRCVPISNHLYFYWYRQILGQKVEFLVSFYNNEISEKSEIFDDQFSVERPDGSNFTLKIRSTKLEDSAMYFCASSEERGYEQYFGPGTRLTVT.

The V call is TRBV18, the J call TRBJ2-7, with D uncertain. The CDR3 length is 15 residues. Per germline, CDR1 KGHSH and CDR2 LQKENI. Trimming stripped 2 bases from V and 0 bases from J, with 11 bases between. CDR3: CASSPETAGSYEQYF. CDR3 in DNA: TGTGCCAGCTCACCAGAGACGGCCGGCTCCTACGAGCAGTACTTC. The whole variable domain, filled in from reference TRBV18 and TRBJ2-7, reads NAGVMQNPRHLVRRRGQEARLRCSPMKGHSHVYWYRQLPEEGLKFMVYLQKENIIDESGMPKERFSAEFPKEGPSILRIQQVVRGDSAAYFCASSPETAGSYEQYFGPGTRLTVT.

This chain links TRBV5-5 with TRBJ2-1; no reliable D call. CDR1 and CDR2 (germline): SGHKS, YYEKEE (reference sequence). The CDR3 is 13 residues long. V gave up 0 bases and J gave up 10 bases, with 11 bases separating them. For the CDR3, the DNA is TGTGCCAGCAGCTTGGGAAGGGTTGGGGAGCAGTTCTTC. Residues: CASSLGRVGEQFF.

The chain links TRBV7-3 to TRBJ2-1, with 13 nucleotides matching TRBD2. V lost 1 base, J lost 4 bases, and 16 bases stayed unmatched. Germline assignment: CDR1 SGHTA and CDR2 FQGTGA. The CDR3 runs to 21 residues. CDR3 residues: CASSLKGTGTSGKGTYNEQFF. The CDR3 bases are TGTGCCAGCAGCTTAAAGGGAACCGGGACTAGCGGGAAGGGTACATACAATGAGCAGTTCTTC. Combining the CDR3 with reference TRBV7-3 and TRBJ2-1 gives the whole variable domain GAGVSQTPSNKVTEKGKYVELRCDPISGHTALYWYRQSLGQGPEFLIYFQGTGAADDSGLPNDRFFAVRPEGSVSTLKIQRTERGDSAVYLCASSLKGTGTSGKGTYNEQFFGPGTRLTVL.